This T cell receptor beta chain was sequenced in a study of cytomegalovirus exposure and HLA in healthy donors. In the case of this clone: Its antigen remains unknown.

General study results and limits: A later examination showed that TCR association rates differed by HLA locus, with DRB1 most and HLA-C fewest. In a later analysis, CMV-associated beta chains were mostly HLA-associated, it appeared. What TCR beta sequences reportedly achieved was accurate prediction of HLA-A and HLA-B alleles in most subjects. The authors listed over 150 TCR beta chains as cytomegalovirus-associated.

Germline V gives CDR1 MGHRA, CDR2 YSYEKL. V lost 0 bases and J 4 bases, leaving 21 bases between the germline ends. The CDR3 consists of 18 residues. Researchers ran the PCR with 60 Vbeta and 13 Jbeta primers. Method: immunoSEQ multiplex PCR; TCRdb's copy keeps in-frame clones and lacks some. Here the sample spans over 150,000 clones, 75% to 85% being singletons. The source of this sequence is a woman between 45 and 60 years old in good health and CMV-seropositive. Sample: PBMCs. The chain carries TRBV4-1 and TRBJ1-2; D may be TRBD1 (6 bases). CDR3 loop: CASSQEGGSPGGGYGYTF. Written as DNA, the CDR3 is TGCGCCAGCAGCCAAGAGGGGGGCAGCCCGGGCGGGGGCTATGGCTACACCTTC.